The 30 T cell receptor beta chains reported below all come from one sample, sequenced in a study of beta chain features in type 1 diabetes. All of the isolated RNA was reverse transcribed, so expressed TCRB transcripts were sequenced. Only in-frame clones appear in the TCRdb table, and some are missing; sequencing was by immunoSEQ multiplex PCR. The data show under 400,000 clones, approximately 12% seen once. Material: naive CD4+ T cells from blood. Receptor source: a man between 18 and 35 years old in good health.

The rearrangement links TRBV28 to TRBJ2-7; 8 nucleotides line up with TRBD1. Germline V gene sequence: CDR1 MDHEN, CDR2 SYDVKM. The CDR3 is 15 amino acids. V trimming: 6 bases; J trimming: 2 bases; junction bases outside the gene matches: 9. The CDR3 nucleotides read TGTGCCAGCAGCCCAGGGGACAGGTCTCCCTACGAGCAGTACTTC. Protein: CASSPGDRSPYEQYF. Based on the CDR3 plus reference TRBV28 and TRBJ2-7, the full variable domain is DVKVTQSSRYLVKRTGEKVFLECVQDMDHENMFWYRQDPGLGLRLIYFSYDVKMKEKGDIPEGYSVSREKKERFSLILESASTNQTSMYLCASSPGDRSPYEQYFGPGTRLTVT.

V is TRBV30 and J is TRBJ2-1; weak D call: TRBD1 (6 bases). The germline V and J ends were trimmed by 8 bases and 2 bases, with 13 bases remaining between them. The CDR3 totals 13 residues. Germline CDR1 GTSNPN, CDR2 SVGIG (reference sequence). The CDR3 bases are TGTGCCCTGTATGAGGGGGCCTACAATGAGCAGTTCTTC. Translating it yields CALYEGAYNEQFF.

The V and J genes are TRBV6-5 and TRBJ1-2; 12 bases are a match to TRBD1. Germline lookup yields CDR1 MNHEY and CDR2 SVGAGI. The CDR3 contains 15 residues. Trimming removed 8 bases from V and 8 bases from J; junction bases left unmatched: 12. CDR3 DNA: TGTGCCAGCCGGGACAGGGGGCGCGGGTCGGGAGGCTACACCTTC. The encoded protein is CASRDRGRGSGGYTF.

The chain has TRBV28 and TRBJ1-1; D remains ambiguous. In germline, CDR1 is MDHEN, CDR2 SYDVKM. The ends were cut back, 4 bases at V and 8 bases at J, with 11 bases in the middle. The CDR3 is 12 amino acids. The CDR3 is CASSYRPREAFF. The CDR3 nucleotides are TGTGCCAGCAGTTACCGCCCGAGGGAAGCTTTCTTT.

V gene TRBV4-3 combines with J gene TRBJ1-1; D is perhaps TRBD1 (6 bases). Per the germline V gene, CDR1 is LGHNA and CDR2 is YSLEER. V lost 0 bases and J 1 base, leaving 12 bases between the germline ends. The CDR3 is 16 amino acids. CDR3 DNA: TGCGCCAGCAGCCAAGATATAGGGACACCGAACACTGAAGCTTTCTTT. Translating it yields CASSQDIGTPNTEAFF.

This clone was seen a few times. Other DNA sequences in the sample encode the same CDR3. This chain connects TRBV4-3 to TRBJ1-3; D gene unclear. Germline CDR1 is LGHNA and CDR2 is YSLEER. Between the trimmed V and J ends, which lost 0 bases and 0 bases, there was a span of 6 bases. The length of the CDR3 is 15 residues. DNA of the CDR3: TGCGCCAGCAGCCAAGATAGGAGCTCTGGAAACACCATATATTTT. Translation: CASSQDRSSGNTIYF.

The table lists this clone with a few counts. The chain couples TRBV4-2 to TRBJ2-5, with 10 bases fitting TRBD1. The J call is doubtful: the DNA matches TRBJ2-7 better. The CDR3 runs 16 residues. Germline loops: CDR1 LGHNA, CDR2 YNFKEQ. CDR3: CASSQASGQGMGEQYF. CDR3 DNA sequence: TGTGCCAGCAGCCAAGCGTCGGGACAGGGGATGGGCGAGCAGTACTTC.

This chain connects TRBV7-2 to TRBJ2-3; D possibly corresponds to TRBD1 (6 bases). Trimming cost V 1 base and J 6 bases, with 11 bases left between them. The CDR3 sequence is 14 residues long. CDR1 is SGHTA and CDR2 is FQGNSA in the germline V gene. The CDR3 region has the DNA TGTGCCAGCAGCTTAGTTCAGGGGACCGATACGCAGTATTTT. Protein sequence: CASSLVQGTDTQYF.

The genes are TRBV5-1 and TRBJ1-1; D may be TRBD1 (5 bases). CDR1 and CDR2 (germline): SGHRS, YFSETQ. There are 13 residues in the CDR3. V was pared by 0 bases and J by 7 bases, with 10 bases between. The CDR3 reads CASSLEFTGEAFF. CDR3 nucleotide sequence: TGCGCCAGCAGCTTGGAATTTACAGGTGAAGCTTTCTTT.

This clone appeared a few times. The chain links TRBV7-2 to TRBJ2-4; the D gene is possibly TRBD2 (6 bases). Germline V gene sequence: CDR1 SGHTA, CDR2 FQGNSA. This CDR3 is built from 15 residues. V lost 4 bases, J lost 1 base, and 11 bases lay in between. DNA for the CDR3: TGTGCCAGCAGCTCGGGACTTATGGCCAAAAACATTCAGTACTTC. It translates to CASSSGLMAKNIQYF. Full variable domain (remainder filled in from reference TRBV7-2 and TRBJ2-4): GAGVSQSPSNKVTEKGKDVELRCDPISGHTALYWYRQSLGQGLEFLIYFQGNSAPDKSGLPSDRFSAERTGGSVSTLTIQRTQQEDSAVYLCASSSGLMAKNIQYFGAGTRLSVL.

This chain links TRBV11-3 with TRBJ2-1, with D perhaps TRBD2 (5 bases). Germline V gene sequence: CDR1 SGHNT, CDR2 YENEEA. V lost 1 base, J lost 7 bases, and 14 bases lay in between. The CDR3 is made up of 15 amino acids. The CDR3 loop reads CASSLGGLAGNEQFF. CDR3 coding DNA: TGTGCCAGCAGCTTAGGAGGACTCGCCGGGAATGAGCAGTTCTTC.

J is TRBJ1-5 and V is TRBV7-2, with 8 bases that match TRBD1. The trim removed 5 bases at V and 4 bases at J, leaving 4 bases unmatched. This CDR3 spans 14 amino acids. Germline CDR1 reads SGHTA; CDR2 reads FQGNSA. The CDR3 DNA reads TGTGCCAGCAGCCCTCGGACAGGGAATCAGCCCCAGCATTTT. It encodes CASSPRTGNQPQHF.

The chain is built from TRBV7-3 and TRBJ2-3, with 8 bases matching TRBD1. V shed 4 bases, J shed 4 bases, and the junction held 4 bases outside the gene matches. The germline gives CDR1 SGHTA, CDR2 FQGTGA. The CDR3 runs 14 residues. CDR3: CASSSGQVPDTQYF. The CDR3, as DNA: TGTGCCAGCAGCTCGGGACAGGTGCCAGATACGCAGTATTTT.

This clone was recorded only once. V usage is TRBV19 and J usage is TRBJ1-5; tentatively, D is TRBD1 (6 bases). The CDR3 extends over 13 amino acids. Germline V gives CDR1 LNHDA, CDR2 SQIVND (reference sequence). The germline V and J ends were trimmed by 6 bases and 5 bases, with 11 bases remaining between them. The CDR3 bases are TGTGCCAGTAGCCGGGACATAGATCAGCCCCAGCATTTT. Its translation: CASSRDIDQPQHF.

The V and J genes are TRBV7-9 and TRBJ2-3; TRBD2 might be the D (6 bases). This CDR3 is built from 16 residues. Trimming removed 1 base from V and 6 bases from J, with 17 bases in between. Germline V CDR1 and CDR2: SEHNR, FQNEAQ (reference sequence). This CDR3 reads CASSLGGLLIWDTQYF. The CDR3 DNA reads TGTGCCAGCAGCTTAGGGGGACTCCTGATATGGGATACGCAGTATTTT.

This clone has more than one count but fewer than ten. The chain is built from TRBV15 and TRBJ2-1; 12 bases fit TRBD2. V shed 7 bases, J shed 8 bases, and the junction held 6 bases outside the gene matches. Germline V CDR1 and CDR2: LNHNV, YYDKDF (reference sequence). This CDR3 is built from 14 residues. The CDR3 DNA follows: TGTGCCACCAAACGGACTAGCGGGACATATGAGCAGTTCTTC. Amino acid sequence: CATKRTSGTYEQFF.

This clone showed up just a few times. The CDR3 DNA is TGCGCCAGCAGCTTGTCCGAGGGGGCGAGGGAGACCCAGTACTTC. It specifies CASSLSEGARETQYF. The V gene is TRBV5-1, the J gene TRBJ2-5; 7 bases are a match to TRBD1. V lost 1 base, J lost 5 bases, and 8 bases stayed unmatched. Per germline, CDR1 SGHRS and CDR2 YFSETQ. This CDR3 has 15 residues.

This clone turned up a few times. The chain has TRBV19 and TRBJ2-2; maybe TRBD2 (7 bases). Germline lookup yields CDR1 LNHDA and CDR2 SQIVND (reference sequence). The length of the CDR3 is 15 residues. The ends were cut back, 5 bases at V and 6 bases at J, with 16 bases in the middle. Here the CDR3 reads CASSALTGRAGELFF. For the CDR3, the DNA is TGTGCCAGTAGTGCCTTAACAGGGAGGGCCGGGGAGCTGTTTTTT. The whole variable domain, filled in from reference TRBV19 and TRBJ2-2, reads DGGITQSPKYLFRKEGQNVTLSCEQNLNHDAMYWYRQDPGQGLRLIYYSQIVNDFQKGDIAEGYSVSREKKESFPLTVTSAQKNPTAFYLCASSALTGRAGELFFGEGSRLTVL.

The CDR3 sequence is CASSLSSGVSYEQYF. CDR3 DNA sequence: TGTGCCAGCAGCTTATCAAGCGGGGTGTCCTACGAGCAGTACTTC. V usage is TRBV7-2 and J usage is TRBJ2-7; 7 nucleotides align to TRBD2. This CDR3 is built from 15 residues. V lost 2 bases, J lost 1 base, and 5 bases stayed unmatched. Germline loops: CDR1 SGHTA, CDR2 FQGNSA.

The CDR3 DNA is TGTGCCAGTAGCAGATGGACCTCCCGGGGCAATGAGCAGTTCTTC. This encodes CASSRWTSRGNEQFF. The chain uses TRBV19 and TRBJ2-1; D may be TRBD2 (5 bases). The CDR3 sequence is 15 residues long. Germline-derived CDR1 and CDR2 are LNHDA and SQIVND (reference sequence). V was clipped by 6 bases and J by 6 bases, with 18 bases between them.

This sequence joins TRBV7-9 and TRBJ2-2, with 11 bases aligning to TRBD1. CDR1 is SEHNR, CDR2 FQNEAQ, per germline (reference sequence). The CDR3 is made up of 15 amino acids. The V and J ends lost 5 bases and 3 bases, in that order; junction bases with no gene match: 2. CDR3 DNA sequence: TGTGCCAGCAGCCCGGGACAGGGGGACACCGGGGAGCTGTTTTTT. It encodes CASSPGQGDTGELFF.

The rearrangement joins TRBV19 to TRBJ2-7, with 7 bases aligning to TRBD1. The CDR3 has 15 amino acids. Germline V gene data show CDR1 as LNHDA and CDR2 as SQIVND (reference sequence). The junction had 12 bases not matched to a gene; V was cut back by 7 bases and J by 3 bases. CDR3 loop: CASTSARTGNYEQYF. The DNA of the CDR3 is TGTGCCAGTACCTCCGCCAGGACAGGAAACTACGAGCAGTACTTC.

This clone has a handful of counts. The V call is TRBV7-9, the J call TRBJ2-3; 9 bases align to TRBD2. The CDR3 sequence is 15 residues long. Germline CDR1 SEHNR, CDR2 FQNEAQ (reference sequence). V shed 3 bases and J 6 bases; nucleotides not matched to a gene: 7. The CDR3 nucleotides are TGTGCCAGCAGCTTCAGAGCGGGGGGAACGGATACGCAGTATTTT. Its translation is CASSFRAGGTDTQYF.

The rearrangement joins TRBV30 to TRBJ2-2; D is unclear. This CDR3 contains 15 residues. V lost 0 bases and J 0 bases, leaving 8 bases between the germline ends. CDR1 GTSNPN and CDR2 SVGIG come from the germline V gene (reference sequence). The CDR3 protein is CAWSVRASNTGELFF. CDR3 DNA: TGTGCCTGGAGTGTACGCGCCTCGAACACCGGGGAGCTGTTTTTT. Using reference TRBV30 and TRBJ2-2 for the parts outside the CDR3, the full variable domain is SQTIHQWPATLVQPVGSPLSLECTVEGTSNPNLYWYRQAAGRGLQLLFYSVGIGQISSEVPQNLSASRPQDRQFILSSKKLLLSDSGFYLCAWSVRASNTGELFFGEGSRLTVL.

This clone has a handful of counts. Additional DNA sequences in this sample encode the identical CDR3. The J gene is TRBJ2-3, the V gene TRBV18, with TRBD1 matching over 8 bases. This CDR3 has 13 amino acids. The V and J ends lost 6 bases and 5 bases, in that order; junction bases with no gene match: 4. CDR1 is KGHSH and CDR2 is LQKENI in the germline V gene. The CDR3 nucleotides read TGTGCCAGCTCCCGAGGACAGGGAGATACGCAGTATTTT. It specifies CASSRGQGDTQYF.

This clone has just a few counts. The rearrangement links TRBV30 to TRBJ2-3; 10 positions match TRBD2. Germline trimming cut 2 bases from V and 1 base from J; bases unmatched to any gene: 9. This CDR3 region has 17 residues. CDR1 is GTSNPN and CDR2 is SVGIG in the germline V gene (reference sequence). CDR3 sequence (DNA): TGTGCCTGGAGTCGAGCCCTAGCGGGAGTCGGCACAGATACGCAGTATTTT. Its protein is CAWSRALAGVGTDTQYF.

The rearrangement links TRBV7-9 to TRBJ2-1; TRBD2 is a possible D gene (6 bases). This CDR3 is built from 18 residues. From germline, CDR1 is SEHNR and CDR2 FQNEAQ (reference sequence). Trimming pared 1 base from V and 5 bases from J, leaving 21 bases between. The CDR3 nucleotides read TGTGCCAGCAGCTTAGGTGCGCGAGGACTACCAGATGACAATGAGCAGTTCTTC. Encoded protein: CASSLGARGLPDDNEQFF.

This clone appeared a few times. The chain couples TRBV30 to TRBJ1-5, with D tentatively TRBD1 (5 bases). Germline assignment: CDR1 GTSNPN and CDR2 SVGIG (reference sequence). Trimming removed 4 bases from V and 5 bases from J, with 15 bases in between. The CDR3 runs to 14 residues. DNA for the CDR3: TGTGCCTGGAACCAGGGAGGTCAGCATCAGCCCCAGCATTTT. It translates to CAWNQGGQHQPQHF.

This chain links TRBV29-1 with TRBJ2-1; a possible D gene is TRBD2 (6 bases). V lost 5 bases and J 3 bases, leaving 14 bases between the germline ends. This CDR3 spans 14 amino acids. From germline, CDR1 is SQVTM and CDR2 ANQGSEA. The chain's CDR3 is CSVITSKRYNEQFF. CDR3 in DNA: TGCAGCGTTATAACTAGCAAACGCTACAATGAGCAGTTCTTC.

The rearrangement links TRBV7-2 to TRBJ2-7, with D maybe TRBD1 (5 bases). Per germline, CDR1 SGHTA and CDR2 FQGNSA. Trimming pared 3 bases from V and 1 base from J, leaving 10 bases between. The CDR3 extends over 14 amino acids. CDR3 bases: TGTGCCAGCAGCTTGGACAAACTATCCTACGAGCAGTACTTC. Translated: CASSLDKLSYEQYF.